These T cell receptor beta chains were read from a single sample in a study of CD8 T cells in Susac syndrome. TCRdb passed the immunoSEQ multiplex PCR reads through MiXCR, listing each CDR3 protein once. The sample records about 150,000 distinct CDR3 sequences, approximately 95% being singletons. Sequencing was performed on CD4+ T cells from PBMCs. These receptors came from a human donor with multiple sclerosis. Each CDR3 is given with its conserved first and last residue. The D gene is left open where the match is weak. Size is omitted from some rows. Given values are once, few, many or a class for expanded clones.

d_call | j_call | clone_size | v_call | cdr3_length | cdr3_nt | cdr3_aa
TRBD2 | TRBJ2-7 | once | TRBV7-2 | 15 | TGTGCCAGCAGAACAGAGGGACTAGCGGGGATGGAGCAGTACTTC | CASRTEGLAGMEQYF
- | TRBJ1-4 | - | TRBV7-2 | 13 | TGTGCCAGCAGCTTAGTCCTGGGTGAAAAACTGTTTTTT | CASSLVLGEKLFF
- | TRBJ2-7 | - | TRBV20-1 | 13 | TGCAGTGCGCCGCAGGGAGGGGGTTACGAGCAGTACTTC | CSAPQGGGYEQYF
- | TRBJ2-3 | - | TRBV11-2 | 13 | TGTGCCAGCAGCTTAGAGCGCACAGATACGCAGTATTTT | CASSLERTDTQYF
- | TRBJ2-5 | - | TRBV29-1 | 13 | TGCAGCGTTGCAGGGGTTGACCAAGAGACCCAGTACTTC | CSVAGVDQETQYF
TRBD2 | TRBJ2-7 | - | TRBV4-3 | 15 | TGCGCCAGCAGCCAAATTAGCGGGGGAAGCTACGAGCAGTACTTC | CASSQISGGSYEQYF
TRBD1 | TRBJ1-5 | once | TRBV6-2/TRBV6-3 | 15 | TGTGCCAGCGATAGGGGGCGCAGTAGCAATCAGCCCCAGCATTTT | CASDRGRSSNQPQHF
TRBD1 | TRBJ2-7 | - | TRBV20-1 | 17 | TGCAGTGCAACTGGCGATATCGGGACAGGGGGCTCCTACGAGCAGTACTTC | CSATGDIGTGGSYEQYF
TRBD1 | TRBJ2-5 | - | TRBV29-1 | 14 | TGCAGCGTGATGGAACAGGGGTTTAAAGAGACCCAGTACTTC | CSVMEQGFKETQYF
- | TRBJ2-5 | - | TRBV27 | 14 | TGTGCCAGCAGCACCTCCCGAATTCAAGAGACCCAGTACTTC | CASSTSRIQETQYF
TRBD2 | TRBJ2-6 | - | TRBV30 | 15 | TGTGCCTGGAGGTACGGGGGGGCTGGGGCCAACGTCCTGACTTTC | CAWRYGGAGANVLTF
TRBD1 | TRBJ2-5 | - | TRBV7-3 | 15 | TGTGCCAGCAGCTGGACAGGGGATTTTCGAGAGACCCAGTACTTC | CASSWTGDFRETQYF
TRBD1 | TRBJ2-3 | - | TRBV9 | 16 | TGTGCCAGCAGCGTAGCTCGGGGACAGGGTCCGAATACGCAGTATTTT | CASSVARGQGPNTQYF
- | TRBJ2-3 | - | TRBV28 | 11 | TGTGCCAGCGCGGCCCCAGATACGCAGTATTTT | CASAAPDTQYF
- | TRBJ2-3 | once | TRBV29-1 | 16 | TGCAGCGTGGCTGGGACTTCCCAGGGGGGCACAGATACGCAGTATTTT | CSVAGTSQGGTDTQYF
TRBD1 | TRBJ2-5 | - | TRBV9 | 15 | TGTGCCAGCAGCGCTGATGGACAGGGACGAGAGACCCAGTACTTC | CASSADGQGRETQYF
- | TRBJ1-2 | - | TRBV29-1 | 11 | TGCAGCGCACTACAGGGTTATGGCTACACCTTC | CSALQGYGYTF
TRBD1 | TRBJ1-2 | - | TRBV20-1 | 14 | TGCAGTGCAAGTACAGGGGGCTTTAACTATGGCTACACCTTC | CSASTGGFNYGYTF
TRBD2 | TRBJ2-7 | - | TRBV2 | 15 | TGTGCCAGCAGTCAAACTAGCGGGGTCGCCTACGAGCAGTACTTC | CASSQTSGVAYEQYF
- | TRBJ1-2 | - | TRBV20-1 | 12 | TGCAGTGCCTCGGGACGAAACTATGGCTACACCTTC | CSASGRNYGYTF
- | TRBJ1-5 | - | TRBV28 | 13 | TGTGCCAGCAGTTTCGGGATCAATCAGCCCCAGCATTTT | CASSFGINQPQHF
- | TRBJ1-2 | once | TRBV3-1 | 13 | TGTGCCAGCAGCCCAACAATGGAGGGAGGCTACACCTTC | CASSPTMEGGYTF
- | TRBJ2-7 | - | TRBV30 | 11 | TGTGCCTGGACCAGGGCCCACGAGCAGTACTTC | CAWTRAHEQYF
TRBD2 | TRBJ2-5 | - | TRBV2 | 16 | TGTGCCAGCAGTGATCCTAGCGGGAGGGCGGGGGAGACCCAGTACTTC | CASSDPSGRAGETQYF
- | TRBJ2-5 | - | TRBV20-1 | 12 | TGCAGTGCTAAGGGTGGGGTAGAGACCCAGTACTTC | CSAKGGVETQYF
TRBD1 | TRBJ1-5 | - | TRBV12-3/TRBV12-4 | 15 | TGTGCCAGCAGAGAAGCAGGGGGAAGCAATCAGCCCCAGCATTTT | CASREAGGSNQPQHF
- | TRBJ2-2 | - | TRBV7-2 | 13 | TGTGCCAGCAGCTCAGAACACACCGGGGAGCTGTTTTTT | CASSSEHTGELFF
TRBD2 | TRBJ2-1 | - | TRBV20-1 | 14 | TGCAGTGCTCCTGGGACTAGCGAAATCAATGAGCAGTTCTTC | CSAPGTSEINEQFF
TRBD1 | TRBJ2-7 | once | TRBV12-3/TRBV12-4 | 13 | TGTGCCAGCAGTCGACAGGGCCGGAAGGAGCAGTACTTC | CASSRQGRKEQYF
TRBD2 | TRBJ2-5 | - | TRBV29-1 | 14 | TGCAGCGTTGGGGTGGGCGGGGGAAAAGAGACCCAGTACTTC | CSVGVGGGKETQYF
- | TRBJ1-5 | once | TRBV20-1 | 14 | TGCAGTGCTAGAGTGGGGGCCGTCAATCAGCCCCAGCATTTT | CSARVGAVNQPQHF
- | TRBJ2-1 | - | TRBV4-3 | 14 | TGCGCCAGCAGCCAATCCCCGCAGGGTAATGAGCAGTTCTTC | CASSQSPQGNEQFF
TRBD1 | TRBJ2-7 | - | TRBV30 | 14 | TGTGCCTGGACCTCAGGACAGGGGACCGACGAGCAGTACTTC | CAWTSGQGTDEQYF
TRBD1 | TRBJ2-2 | - | TRBV7-9 | 16 | TGTGCCAGCAGCTTATTTGGACAGGCGAACACCGGGGAGCTGTTTTTT | CASSLFGQANTGELFF
- | TRBJ1-5 | - | TRBV12-3/TRBV12-4 | 14 | TGTGCCAGCTCTGATTTGGCGCGCAATCAGCCCCAGCATTTT | CASSDLARNQPQHF
- | TRBJ2-1 | - | TRBV27 | 16 | TGTGCCAGCAGTGGGTTAGCGGTTAACTCCTACAATGAGCAGTTCTTC | CASSGLAVNSYNEQFF
TRBD2 | TRBJ2-1 | - | TRBV12-3/TRBV12-4 | 16 | TGTGCCAGCAGCAGACGACTAGCGGGGGATTACAATGAGCAGTTCTTC | CASSRRLAGDYNEQFF
- | TRBJ1-2 | - | TRBV28 | 14 | TGTGCCAGCAGCCGCCCCGGACAGCCCTATGGCTACACCTTC | CASSRPGQPYGYTF
- | TRBJ2-1 | - | TRBV5-4 | 14 | TGTGCCAGCAACCTCCAACGTCTTCCCAATGAGCAGTTCTTC | CASNLQRLPNEQFF
TRBD1 | TRBJ2-1 | - | TRBV24-1 | 15 | TGTGCCACCAGTGATTTCGTCACAGGGGGGCATGAGCAGTTCTTC | CATSDFVTGGHEQFF
- | TRBJ2-7 | once | TRBV20-1 | 13 | TGCAGTGCCGCACGGCCGCAGGGTTACGAGCAGTACTTC | CSAARPQGYEQYF
TRBD2 | TRBJ2-3 | - | TRBV6-5 | 16 | TGTGCCAGCAGTTACGACACTAGCGGGAGAGGACCTACGCAGTATTTT | CASSYDTSGRGPTQYF
- | TRBJ2-1 | - | TRBV4-2 | 15 | TGTGCCAGCAGCGCTAGGGGGGGTGTATACGATGAGCAGTTCTTC | CASSARGGVYDEQFF
- | TRBJ2-1 | - | TRBV3-1 | 15 | TGTGCCAGCAGCCCGGGACCCATCCCCAACAATGAGCAGTTCTTC | CASSPGPIPNNEQFF
TRBD2 | TRBJ2-5 | - | TRBV20-1 | 16 | TGCAGGCCAAGCGCGGCTAGCGGGAGGGCCAGGGAGACCCAGTACTTC | CRPSAASGRARETQYF
- | TRBJ2-7 | once | TRBV6-5 | 12 | TGTGCCAGCAGGAAGTCAGCCTACGAGCAGTACTTC | CASRKSAYEQYF
TRBD1 | TRBJ2-1 | - | TRBV28 | 15 | TGTGCCAGCAGTCCCGGGACAGGGGTCTACAATGAGCAGTTCTTC | CASSPGTGVYNEQFF
- | TRBJ2-1 | few | TRBV5-4 | 12 | TGTGCCAGCAGCTTGATAAACAATGAGCAGTTCTTC | CASSLINNEQFF
TRBD2 | TRBJ2-1 | once | TRBV4-3 | 21 | TGCGCCAGCAGCCAAGAATCCCGGACTAGCGGGGGGCCTAGCTCCTACAATGAGCAGTTCTTC | CASSQESRTSGGPSSYNEQFF